Sequencing of this T cell receptor (beta chain) was carried out in a study of cytomegalovirus exposure and HLA in healthy donors. The overall study: The roughly 670 first-cohort repertoires and the approximately 110 validation repertoires shared the same platform, a later analysis reported. Study conclusions and caveats: Using the classifier, cytomegalovirus status was reportedly diagnosed with high specificity and sensitivity. The tendency of first-cohort TCR clusters to co-occur in the 120 or so validation repertoires emerged from a later analysis.

There are 14 residues in the CDR3. The germline V and J ends were trimmed by 4 bases and 7 bases, with 15 bases remaining between them. CDR1 and CDR2 (germline): SGDLS, YYNGEE. Profiling relied on immunoSEQ multiplex PCR, and the TCRdb table lists in-frame clones only, not all of them. The sample records about 140,000 clones, about 80% being singletons. This clone was recorded a few times. Its target is unknown. Sequencing was done on a sample of PBMCs. This TCR came from a young man in good health and CMV-seropositive. This chain joins TRBV9 and TRBJ2-1; D is unresolved. CDR3 in DNA: TGTGCCAGCAGCTCCCATACCTTGAGTAATGAGCAGTTCTTC. As protein: CASSSHTLSNEQFF.